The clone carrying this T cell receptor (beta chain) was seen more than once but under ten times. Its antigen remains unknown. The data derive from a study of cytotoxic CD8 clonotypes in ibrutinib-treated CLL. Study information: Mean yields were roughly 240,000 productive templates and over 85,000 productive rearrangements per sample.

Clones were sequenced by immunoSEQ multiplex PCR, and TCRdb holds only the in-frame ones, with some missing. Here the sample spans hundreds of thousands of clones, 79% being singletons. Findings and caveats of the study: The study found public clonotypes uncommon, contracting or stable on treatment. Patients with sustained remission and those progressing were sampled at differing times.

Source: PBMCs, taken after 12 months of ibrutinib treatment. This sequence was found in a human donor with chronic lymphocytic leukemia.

CDR3 loop: CSVGGTARKPSYEQYF. CDR3 bases: TGCAGCGTTGGAGGGACAGCTCGTAAACCGTCCTACGAGCAGTACTTC. The V and J genes are TRBV29-1 and TRBJ2-7; the match to TRBD1 covers 7 bases. Losses at the gene ends were 4 bases for V and 1 base for J; bases not matched to a gene: 13. CDR1 and CDR2 (germline): SQVTM, ANQGSEA. This CDR3 region has 16 residues.